This TCR beta chain derives from a study of tumor-infiltrating lymphocytes in primary liver carcinoma. With a constant-region primer, TCR beta cDNA was made from 400 to 550 ng of total RNA. Investigators got TCR beta libraries out of three nested multiplex PCR rounds, done with slightly modified ARM-PCR. Amplification in the first two PCR rounds was performed using TRBV1-TRBV30 forward primers and a C-beta reverse primer for approximately 10 cycles each. Each CDR3 protein is one row after TCRdb ran MiXCR on the multiplex PCR reads. The sample lists roughly 120,000 distinct CDR3 sequences, 64% occurring once. Whole-study results and caveats: In tumor-adjacent and tumor-blood pairs, overlap was lower than in tumor region pairs.

The V gene's germline CDR1 is SGHAT and CDR2 FQDESV (reference sequence). The CDR3 sequence is 14 residues long. To note about this clonotype: The antigen is unknown. One end of the junction varies from germline; a read error may be responsible.

Each 20-30 mg portion of unsorted bulk tissue served as the source for co-extraction of RNA and DNA. Over 75% viable tumor cells were present in every tumor sample. The chain combines TRBV11-1 with TRBJ2-7; TRBD2 is a possible D gene (5 bases). The specimen sequenced was liver tumor tissue from sampling region 3. Subset denoted: tumor region T3, left-lateral pole. The receptor's source is a woman aged 55-70 years with primary liver carcinoma and hepatitis B virus infection. For the CDR3, the DNA is TGTGCTAGCAGCTTAGAGGTCAGGACTTACGAGCAGTACTTC. Translation gives CASSLEVRTYEQYF. Full variable domain (remainder filled in from reference TRBV11-1 and TRBJ2-7): EAEVAQSPRYKITEKSQAVAFWCDPISGHATLYWYRQILGQGPELLVQFQDESVVDDSQLPKDRFSAERLKGVDSTLKIQPAELGDSAMYLCASSLEVRTYEQYFGPGTRLTVT.